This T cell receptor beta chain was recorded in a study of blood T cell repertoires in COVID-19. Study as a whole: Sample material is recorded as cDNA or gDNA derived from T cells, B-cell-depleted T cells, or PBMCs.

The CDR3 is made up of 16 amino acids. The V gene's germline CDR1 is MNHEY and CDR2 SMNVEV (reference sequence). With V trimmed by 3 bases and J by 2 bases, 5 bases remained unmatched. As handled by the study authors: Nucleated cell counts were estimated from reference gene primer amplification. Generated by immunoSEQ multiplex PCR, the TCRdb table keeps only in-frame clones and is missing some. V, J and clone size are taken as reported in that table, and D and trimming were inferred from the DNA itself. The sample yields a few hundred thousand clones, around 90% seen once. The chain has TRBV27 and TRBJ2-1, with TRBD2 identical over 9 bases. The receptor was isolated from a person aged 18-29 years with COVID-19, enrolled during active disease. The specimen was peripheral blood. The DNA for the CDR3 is TGTGCCAGCAGTTTCCAAGCGGGAGGAACCTACAATGAGCAGTTCTTC. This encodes CASSFQAGGTYNEQFF.